One and the same sample provided the 4 T cell receptor beta chains below, sequenced in a study of blood T cell dynamics during melanoma immunotherapy. The table came from immunoSEQ multiplex PCR; TCRdb's copy has only in-frame clones and leaves some out. The table lists under 8,500 clones, approximately 89% of them singletons. The time point denotes: week 3, after first cycle of checkpoint inhibitor. This sample comprised blood, obtained from a patient treated with checkpoint blockade. These receptor sequences come from a human donor with melanoma.

The chain couples TRBV28 to TRBJ1-2, with D hard to call. Trimming removed 5 bases from V and 2 bases from J, with 6 bases in between. The CDR3 covers 12 residues. Per germline, CDR1 MDHEN and CDR2 SYDVKM. DNA for the CDR3: TGTGCCAGCAGTAACCTGAACTATGGCTACACCTTC. Translating it yields CASSNLNYGYTF.

In DNA, the CDR3 is TGTGCCAGCAGTCGTGTATTTCAGTCTGGAAACACCATATATTTT. Translation: CASSRVFQSGNTIYF. The gene calls are TRBV6-1 and TRBJ1-3; D gene unclear. Looked up from germline, CDR1 is MNHNS and CDR2 is SASEGT. Trimming took 5 bases from V and 1 from J, leaving 12 bases between them. This CDR3 contains 15 residues.

The genes are TRBV2 and TRBJ1-2; weak D call: TRBD1 (6 bases). The V and J ends lost 1 base and 8 bases respectively, with 14 bases between them. The CDR3 sequence is 14 residues long. Germline assignment: CDR1 SNHLY and CDR2 FYNNEI. CDR3 nucleotides: TGTGCCAGCAGTGAAGGTCTCCAGGGGTGGGGCTACACCTTC. Amino acid sequence: CASSEGLQGWGYTF.

The rearrangement joins TRBV7-2 to TRBJ1-2, with D tentatively TRBD1 (5 bases). The V end lost 4 bases, the J end lost 8 bases, and 17 bases lay between the germline ends. CDR1 SGHTA and CDR2 FQGNSA come from the germline V gene. There are 14 residues in the CDR3. CDR3 DNA sequence: TGTGCCAGCAGCTCGGCAGGGCCCCTCGGGGGCTACACCTTC. This gives the protein CASSSAGPLGGYTF.